The TCR beta chain under discussion was sequenced for a study of identical twins. The CDR3 has 15 residues. Germline V gene sequence: CDR1 MNHNS, CDR2 SASEGT. Trimming removed 7 bases at V and 5 bases at J, with 19 bases between. Template switching added a universal primer binding site, and final cDNA carried unique molecular identifiers. A single record per CDR3 protein comes from TCRdb applying MiXCR to the 5' RACE reads. The profile covers 200,000 to 250,000 distinct CDR3 sequences, with about 7.5% appearing a single time and less than 2% taken by the ten largest. Of note for this clonotype: Antigen: not known.

Study results and caveats: Invariant T cells like MAIT and iNKT could partly confound the zero-insertion analyses.

The sample was also reused in another study, on yellow fever vaccine responses in identical twins.

The sample taken for sequencing was memory (CD45RO+) T cells sorted from blood. The sequence was obtained from a woman between 18 and 30 years old in good health. This chain uses TRBV6-1 with TRBJ2-3, with a possible D match to TRBD2 (6 bases). The CDR3 region is CASTLGGRAGDTQYF. DNA of the CDR3: TGTGCCAGCACCCTGGGAGGTAGGGCGGGAGATACGCAGTATTTT.